This TCR beta chain was sequenced in a study of blood T cell repertoires in COVID-19. At the level of the study: COVID-19 samples from acute and convalescent phases originated in the United States, Italy and Spain. T cells, B-cell-depleted T cells, or PBMCs provided the cDNA or gDNA that served as material.

Original data processing: Nucleated cell counts were estimated from reference gene primer amplification. Data came from immunoSEQ multiplex PCR; TCRdb stores just in-frame clones and leaves some out. That table gives V, J and clone size, and the DNA gave D and trimming. The sample contains a few hundred thousand clones, around nine tenths of which appear only once. The CDR3 consists of 16 residues. Per germline, CDR1 MGHRA and CDR2 YSYEKL. V lost 1 base and J lost 7; bases outside the gene matches: 10. What was sequenced was peripheral blood. The clonotype originates from an elderly man with acute or convalescent COVID-19. The chain combines TRBV4-1 with TRBJ1-5; 7 nucleotides line up with TRBD1. The CDR3 is CASSQGSTGARQPQHF. The CDR3 DNA is TGCGCCAGCAGCCAAGGGTCAACAGGGGCCAGGCAGCCCCAGCATTTT.